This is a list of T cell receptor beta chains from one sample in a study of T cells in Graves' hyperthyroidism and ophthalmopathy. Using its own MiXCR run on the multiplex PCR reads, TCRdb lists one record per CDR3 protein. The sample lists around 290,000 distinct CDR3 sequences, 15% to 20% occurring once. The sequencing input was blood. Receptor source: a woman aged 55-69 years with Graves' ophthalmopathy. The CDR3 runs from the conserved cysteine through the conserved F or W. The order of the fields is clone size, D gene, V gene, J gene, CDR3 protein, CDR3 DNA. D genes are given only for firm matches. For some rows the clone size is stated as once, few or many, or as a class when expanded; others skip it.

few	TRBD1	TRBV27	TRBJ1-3	CASKKGAGNTIYF	TGTGCCAGCAAGAAGGGGGCGGGAAACACCATATATTTT
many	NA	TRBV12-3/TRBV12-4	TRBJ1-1	CASSFWGRDTEAFF	TGTGCCAGCAGTTTTTGGGGCAGGGACACTGAAGCTTTCTTT
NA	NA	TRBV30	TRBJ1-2	CAWSSGPSYGYTF	TGTGCCTGGAGTTCGGGTCCTTCCTATGGCTACACCTTC
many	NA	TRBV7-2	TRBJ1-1	CASSRNMNTEAFF	TGTGCCAGCAGCCGAAACATGAACACTGAAGCTTTCTTT
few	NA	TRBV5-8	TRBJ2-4	CASSLDGGLGKNIQYF	TGTGCCAGCAGCTTGGATGGGGGGCTTGGCAAAAACATTCAGTACTTC
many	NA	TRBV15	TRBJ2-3	CATSKQGQTQREDTQYF	TGTGCCACCAGCAAGCAGGGACAGACACAGCGGGAAGATACGCAGTATTTT
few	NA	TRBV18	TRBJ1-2	CASSPQNNYGYTF	TGTGCCAGCTCACCCCAGAATAACTATGGCTACACCTTC
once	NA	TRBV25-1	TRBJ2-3	CASSEYVGGTDTQYF	TGTGCCAGCAGTGAATACGTGGGGGGCACAGATACGCAGTATTTT
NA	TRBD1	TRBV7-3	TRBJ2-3	CASSLGSTGADTQYF	TGTGCCAGCAGCTTAGGTTCTACAGGGGCGGATACGCAGTATTTT
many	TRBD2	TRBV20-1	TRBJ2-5	CSAPLAGGWETQYF	TGCAGTGCCCCGCTAGCGGGGGGTTGGGAGACCCAGTACTTC
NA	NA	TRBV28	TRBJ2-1	CASTRTGGLYNEQFF	TGTGCCAGCACCAGGACTGGAGGGCTCTACAATGAGCAGTTCTTC
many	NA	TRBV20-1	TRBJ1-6	CSGRTGNSPLHF	TGCAGTGGACGGACGGGAAATTCACCCCTCCACTTT
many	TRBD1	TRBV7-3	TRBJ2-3	CASSLGTVPDTQYF	TGTGCCAGCAGCTTAGGGACAGTCCCAGATACGCAGTATTTT
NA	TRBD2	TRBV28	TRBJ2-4	CASSFLLAGAKNIQYF	TGTGCCAGCAGTTTTCTGCTAGCGGGGGCCAAAAACATTCAGTACTTC
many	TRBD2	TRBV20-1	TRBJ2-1	CSARRESANEQFF	TGCAGTGCTAGGCGGGAGTCGGCGAATGAGCAGTTCTTC
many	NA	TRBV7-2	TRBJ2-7	CASSFRGSSYEQYF	TGTGCCAGCAGCTTTAGGGGGAGCTCCTACGAGCAGTACTTC
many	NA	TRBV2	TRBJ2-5	CARGWRETQYF	TGTGCCAGGGGGTGGCGGGAGACCCAGTACTTC
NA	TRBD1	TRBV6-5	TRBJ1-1	CASSYSGGGQGVAFF	TGTGCCAGCAGTTACTCGGGTGGGGGACAGGGGGTAGCTTTCTTT
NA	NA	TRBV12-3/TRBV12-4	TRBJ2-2	CASSSGPSTGELFF	TGTGCCAGCAGTTCCGGACCGTCCACCGGGGAGCTGTTTTTT
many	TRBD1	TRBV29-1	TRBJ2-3	CSVVTDRGRDTQYF	TGCAGCGTTGTTACGGACAGGGGAAGAGATACGCAGTATTTT
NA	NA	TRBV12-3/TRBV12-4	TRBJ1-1	CASTTQWGEAFF	TGTGCCAGCACCACCCAGTGGGGGGAAGCTTTCTTT
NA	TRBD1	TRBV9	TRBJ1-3	CASSVRGVAGGNTIYF	TGTGCCAGCAGCGTCAGGGGGGTAGCAGGAGGAAACACCATATATTTT
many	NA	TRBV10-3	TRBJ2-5	CAISARDLGTQYF	TGTGCCATCAGTGCCCGGGACCTCGGGACCCAGTACTTC
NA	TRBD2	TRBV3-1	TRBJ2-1	CASSQASGGYNEQFF	TGTGCCAGCAGCCAAGCTAGCGGGGGGTACAATGAGCAGTTCTTC
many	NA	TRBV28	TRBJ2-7	CASSLGGGGHYSYEQYF	TGTGCCAGCAGTTTAGGGGGTGGTGGGCATTACTCCTACGAGCAGTACTTC
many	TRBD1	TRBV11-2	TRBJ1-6	CASSVGTGSLPLHF	TGTGCCAGCAGCGTCGGGACAGGGAGTTTACCCCTCCACTTT
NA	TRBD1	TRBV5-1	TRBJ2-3	CASSTGTDYTDTQYF	TGCGCCAGCAGCACCGGGACAGACTACACAGATACGCAGTATTTT
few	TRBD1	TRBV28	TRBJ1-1	CASSLGPGQGQLEAFF	TGTGCCAGCAGTTTAGGACCGGGACAGGGACAGCTAGAAGCTTTCTTT
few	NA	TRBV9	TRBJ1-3	CASSPHMGTSGNTIYF	TGTGCCAGCAGCCCCCATATGGGCACCTCTGGAAACACCATATATTTT
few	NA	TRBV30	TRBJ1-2	CAWSIGSHGYTF	TGTGCCTGGAGTATTGGTAGCCATGGCTACACCTTC
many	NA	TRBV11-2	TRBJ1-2	CASSAAGTLNYGYTF	TGTGCCAGCAGCGCGGCCGGGACTCTTAACTATGGCTACACCTTC
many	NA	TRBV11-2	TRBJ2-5	CASAGHLVLETQYF	TGTGCCAGCGCGGGACATTTGGTCTTAGAGACCCAGTACTTC
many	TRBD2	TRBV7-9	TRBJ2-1	CASSLLGLAGNEQFF	TGTGCCAGCAGCTTACTGGGGCTAGCGGGAAACGAGCAGTTCTTC
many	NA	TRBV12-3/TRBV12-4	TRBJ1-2	CASSLGRNYGYTF	TGTGCCAGCAGTTTAGGCAGAAACTATGGCTACACCTTC
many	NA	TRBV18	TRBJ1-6	CASSPNSDSPLHF	TGTGCCAGCTCACCAAATAGCGACTCACCCCTCCACTTT
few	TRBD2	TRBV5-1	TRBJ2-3	CASSATSGRVTDTQYF	TGCGCCAGCAGCGCGACTAGCGGGAGGGTCACAGATACGCAGTATTTT
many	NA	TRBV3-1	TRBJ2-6	CASSLTGAGANVLTF	TGTGCCAGCAGCTTAACAGGAGCTGGGGCCAACGTCCTGACTTTC
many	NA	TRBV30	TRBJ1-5	CAWSVAAQPQHF	TGTGCCTGGAGTGTAGCGGCACAGCCCCAGCATTTT
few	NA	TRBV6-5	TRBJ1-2	CASSYVQGDGYTF	TGTGCCAGCAGTTACGTACAGGGAGACGGCTACACCTTC
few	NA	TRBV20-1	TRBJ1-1	CSAGTWQNTEAFF	TGCAGTGCCGGAACCTGGCAGAACACTGAAGCTTTCTTT
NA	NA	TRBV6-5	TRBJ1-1	CASSYGGSGLPAFF	TGTGCCAGCAGTTACGGCGGGTCAGGGCTTCCAGCTTTCTTT
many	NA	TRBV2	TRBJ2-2	CASSEVSTTGELFF	TGTGCCAGCAGTGAAGTTTCGACCACCGGGGAGCTGTTTTTT
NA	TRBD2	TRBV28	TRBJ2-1	CASSLGSGRALGHNEQFF	TGTGCCAGCAGTTTAGGTAGCGGGAGGGCCCTCGGGCACAATGAGCAGTTCTTC
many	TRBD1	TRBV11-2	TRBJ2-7	CATRQGAHEQYF	TGTGCCACCAGACAGGGGGCCCACGAGCAGTACTTC
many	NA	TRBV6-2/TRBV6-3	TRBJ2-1	CASSDYESLGDNEQFF	TGTGCCAGCAGTGACTACGAGAGCCTGGGAGACAATGAGCAGTTCTTC
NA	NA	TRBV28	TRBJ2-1	CASSLQGGNDEQFF	TGTGCCAGCAGTTTACAGGGGGGAAACGATGAGCAGTTCTTC
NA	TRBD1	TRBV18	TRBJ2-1	CASSTRTGGSYNEQFF	TGTGCCAGCTCAACCCGTACAGGGGGGTCCTACAATGAGCAGTTCTTC
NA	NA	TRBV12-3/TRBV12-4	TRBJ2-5	CASSFLTGQPGPKRETQYF	TGTGCCAGCAGTTTCCTGACCGGGCAACCCGGACCCAAAAGAGAGACCCAGTACTTC
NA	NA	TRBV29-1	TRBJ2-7	CSVDRDYEQYF	TGCAGCGTTGATAGGGATTACGAGCAGTACTTC
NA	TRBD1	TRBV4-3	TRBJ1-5	CASSRHRGPRQPQHF	TGCGCCAGCAGCCGACACAGGGGGCCGAGGCAGCCCCAGCATTTT
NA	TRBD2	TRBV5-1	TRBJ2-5	CASSLSTAGDQETQYF	TGCGCCAGCAGCTTGTCGACAGCGGGGGACCAAGAGACCCAGTACTTC
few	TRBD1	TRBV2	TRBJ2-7	CASNSDDRVGGQYF	TGTGCCAGCAATTCAGACGACAGGGTAGGCGGGCAGTACTTC
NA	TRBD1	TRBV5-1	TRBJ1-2	CASSLEGQKFYGYTF	TGCGCCAGCAGCTTGGAGGGACAGAAATTCTATGGCTACACCTTC
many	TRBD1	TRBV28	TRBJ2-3	CVCGTGRRDTQYF	TGTGTCTGCGGGACAGGGCGTCGGGATACGCAGTATTTT
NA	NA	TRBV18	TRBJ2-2	CASSSKRTGTTGELFF	TGTGCCAGCTCAAGTAAACGTACAGGGACCACCGGGGAGCTGTTTTTT
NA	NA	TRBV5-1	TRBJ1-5	CASSLGARDQPQHF	TGCGCCAGCAGCTTAGGAGCCAGGGATCAGCCCCAGCATTTT
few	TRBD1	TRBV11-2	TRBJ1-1	CASSYRTGVTFF	TGTGCCAGCAGCTACCGGACAGGGGTAACTTTCTTT
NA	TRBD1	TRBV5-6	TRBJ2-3	CASSSGTGIPDTQYF	TGTGCCAGCAGTTCCGGGACAGGGATCCCAGATACGCAGTATTTT
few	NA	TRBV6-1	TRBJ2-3	CASTRVGADTQYF	TGTGCCAGCACCCGGGTGGGGGCAGATACGCAGTATTTT